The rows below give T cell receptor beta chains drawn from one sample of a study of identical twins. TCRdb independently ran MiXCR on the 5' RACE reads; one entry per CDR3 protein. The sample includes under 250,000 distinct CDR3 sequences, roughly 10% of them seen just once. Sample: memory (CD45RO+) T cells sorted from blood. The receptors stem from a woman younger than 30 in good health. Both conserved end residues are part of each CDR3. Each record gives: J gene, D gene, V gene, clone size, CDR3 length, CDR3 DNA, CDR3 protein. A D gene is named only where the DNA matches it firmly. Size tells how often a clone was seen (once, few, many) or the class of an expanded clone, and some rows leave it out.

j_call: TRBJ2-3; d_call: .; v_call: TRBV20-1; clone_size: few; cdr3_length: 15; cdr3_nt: TGCAGTGCTAGTCCCGCGTTCCTTCAGGATGATACGCAGTATTTT; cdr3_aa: CSASPAFLQDDTQYF
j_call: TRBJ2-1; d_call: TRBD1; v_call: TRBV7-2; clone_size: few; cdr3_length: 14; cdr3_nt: TGTGCCAGCAGCCCCGACAGGGGGCGTGATGAGCAGTTCTTC; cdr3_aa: CASSPDRGRDEQFF
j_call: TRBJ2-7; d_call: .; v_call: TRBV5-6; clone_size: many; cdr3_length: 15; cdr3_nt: TGTGCCAGCAGCTTGGGGCCTGTTGGGGGCGTCAGGCAGTACTTC; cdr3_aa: CASSLGPVGGVRQYF
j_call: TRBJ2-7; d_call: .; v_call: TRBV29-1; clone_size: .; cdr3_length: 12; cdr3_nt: TGCAGCGTTGTAGGGAATGGGGACGAGCAGTACTTC; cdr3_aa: CSVVGNGDEQYF
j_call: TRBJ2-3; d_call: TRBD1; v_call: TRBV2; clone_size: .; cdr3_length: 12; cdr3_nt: TGTGCCACCCAGGGGGCCACAGATACGCAGTATTTT; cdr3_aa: CATQGATDTQYF
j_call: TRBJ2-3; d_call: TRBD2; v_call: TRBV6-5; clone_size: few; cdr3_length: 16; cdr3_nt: TGTGCCAGCAGCTACTCCGGGAGGGCAGGTACAGATACGCAGTATTTT; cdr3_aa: CASSYSGRAGTDTQYF
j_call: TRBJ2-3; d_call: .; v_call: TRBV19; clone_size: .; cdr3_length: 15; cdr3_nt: TGTGCCAGTAGTTCCCGACGGGGGACCACAGATACGCAGTATTTT; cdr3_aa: CASSSRRGTTDTQYF
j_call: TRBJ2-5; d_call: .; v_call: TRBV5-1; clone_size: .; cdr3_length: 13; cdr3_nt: TGCGCCAGCAGCTTGTGGCAGAAAGAGACCCAGTACTTC; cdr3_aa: CASSLWQKETQYF
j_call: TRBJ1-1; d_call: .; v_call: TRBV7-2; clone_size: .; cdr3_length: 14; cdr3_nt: TGTGCCAGCAGCTCCAATGTAGCGAACACTGAAGCTTTCTTT; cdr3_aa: CASSSNVANTEAFF
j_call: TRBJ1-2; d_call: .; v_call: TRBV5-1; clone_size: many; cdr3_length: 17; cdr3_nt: TGCGCCAGCACCCGAGGGGAAACAGGCCGAACTAACTATGGCTACACCTTC; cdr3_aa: CASTRGETGRTNYGYTF
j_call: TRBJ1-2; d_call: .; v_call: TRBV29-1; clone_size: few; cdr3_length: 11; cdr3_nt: TGCAGCGCCCACGGGGGAATCGGCTACACCTTC; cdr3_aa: CSAHGGIGYTF
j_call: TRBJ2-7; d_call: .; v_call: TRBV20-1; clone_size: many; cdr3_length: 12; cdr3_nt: TGCAGTGCTAGAGTAAATCTGGGGGAGCAGTACTTC; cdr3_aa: CSARVNLGEQYF
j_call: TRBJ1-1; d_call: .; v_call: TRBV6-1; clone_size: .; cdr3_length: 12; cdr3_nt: TGTGCCAGCAGCCCCTGGGGCGGTGAAGCTTTCTTT; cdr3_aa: CASSPWGGEAFF
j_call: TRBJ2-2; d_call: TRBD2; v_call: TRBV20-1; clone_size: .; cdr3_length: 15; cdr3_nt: TGCAGTGCTCTAGCGGGAGGGAATCTTGGTGGGGAGCTGTTTTTT; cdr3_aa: CSALAGGNLGGELFF
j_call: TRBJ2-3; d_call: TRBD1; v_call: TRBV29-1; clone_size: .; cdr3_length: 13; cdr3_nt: TGCAGCGTTGGGACAGGGTTATGGGATACGCAGTATTTT; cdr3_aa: CSVGTGLWDTQYF
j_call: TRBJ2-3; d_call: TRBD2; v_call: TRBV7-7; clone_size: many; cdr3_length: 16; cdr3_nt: TGTGCTAGCAGCCCCGTACTAGCGGGGGGCACAGATACGCAGTATTTT; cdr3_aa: CASSPVLAGGTDTQYF
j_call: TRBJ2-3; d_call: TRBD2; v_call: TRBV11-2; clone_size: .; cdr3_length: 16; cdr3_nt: TGTGCCAGCAGACCCTTCGGGGGAGGGCCGGCAGATACGCAGTATTTT; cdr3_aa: CASRPFGGGPADTQYF
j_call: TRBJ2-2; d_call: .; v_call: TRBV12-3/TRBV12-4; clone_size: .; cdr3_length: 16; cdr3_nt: TGTGCCAGCAGTTTAGGGCATTCGATGAACACCGGGGAGCTGTTTTTT; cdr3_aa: CASSLGHSMNTGELFF
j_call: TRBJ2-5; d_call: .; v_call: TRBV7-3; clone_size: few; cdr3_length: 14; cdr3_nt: TGTGCCAGCAGCTTAAACTCCCTCTGGGGGACCCAGTACTTC; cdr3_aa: CASSLNSLWGTQYF
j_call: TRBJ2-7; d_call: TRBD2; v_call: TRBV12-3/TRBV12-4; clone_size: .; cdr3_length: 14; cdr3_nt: TGTGCCAGCAGTTTCGGGGGAGGGCCCCACGAGCAGTACTTC; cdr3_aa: CASSFGGGPHEQYF
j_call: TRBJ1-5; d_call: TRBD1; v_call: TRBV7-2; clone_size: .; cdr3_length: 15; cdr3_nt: TGTGCCAGCAGCCAGGACAGGGCTAAATATCAGCCCCAGCATTTT; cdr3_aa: CASSQDRAKYQPQHF
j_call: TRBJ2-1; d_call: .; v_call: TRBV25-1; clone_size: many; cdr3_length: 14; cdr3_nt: TGTGCCAGCAGTGGCTACAGGGTTCCCAATGAGCAGTTCTTC; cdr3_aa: CASSGYRVPNEQFF
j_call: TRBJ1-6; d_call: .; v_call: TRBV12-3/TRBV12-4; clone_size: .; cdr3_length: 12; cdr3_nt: TGTGCCAGCATGTACGGCCGATCACCCCTCCACTTT; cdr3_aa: CASMYGRSPLHF
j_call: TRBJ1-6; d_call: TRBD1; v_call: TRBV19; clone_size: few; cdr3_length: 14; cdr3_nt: TGTGCCAGTAGTACAGACAGGGACAATTCACCCCTCCACTTT; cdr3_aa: CASSTDRDNSPLHF
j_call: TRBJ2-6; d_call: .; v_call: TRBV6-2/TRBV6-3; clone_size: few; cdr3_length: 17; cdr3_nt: TGTGCCAGCATCCACTCCCAGGGCTTCCCTGGGGCCAACGTCCTGACTTTC; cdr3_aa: CASIHSQGFPGANVLTF
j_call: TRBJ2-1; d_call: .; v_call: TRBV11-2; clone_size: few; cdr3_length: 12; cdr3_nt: TGTGCCAGCAGCCCGGGTCATGTGGAGCAGTTCTTC; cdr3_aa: CASSPGHVEQFF
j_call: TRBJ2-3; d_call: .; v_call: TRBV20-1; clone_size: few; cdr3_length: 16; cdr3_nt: TGCAGTGCTAGTACGTGGGGGGGCGCGGGCACAGATACGCAGTATTTT; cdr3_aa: CSASTWGGAGTDTQYF
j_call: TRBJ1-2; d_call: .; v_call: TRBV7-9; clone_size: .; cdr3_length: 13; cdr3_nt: TGTGCCAGCAGCCGTAAGGGGGGCGGTGGCTACACCTTC; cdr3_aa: CASSRKGGGGYTF
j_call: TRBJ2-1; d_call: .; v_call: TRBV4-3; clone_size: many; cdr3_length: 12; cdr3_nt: TGCGCCAGCCTCAGTCAGGACAATGAGCAGTTCTTC; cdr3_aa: CASLSQDNEQFF
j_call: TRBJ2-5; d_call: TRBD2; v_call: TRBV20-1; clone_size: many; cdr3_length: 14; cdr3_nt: TGCAGTGCTCCCCAAGGCGGGGGTCAAGAGACCCAGTACTTC; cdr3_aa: CSAPQGGGQETQYF
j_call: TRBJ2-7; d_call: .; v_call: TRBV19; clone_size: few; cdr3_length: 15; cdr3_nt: TGTGCCAGTGGGAGCGACGTTGGAGTTTCTGGCGAGCAGTACTTC; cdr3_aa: CASGSDVGVSGEQYF
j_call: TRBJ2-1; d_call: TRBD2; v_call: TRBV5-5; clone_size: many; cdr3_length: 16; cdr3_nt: TGTGCCAGCAGCTCATGGGGGGTCGGGAGGGCCAATGAGCAGTTCTTC; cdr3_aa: CASSSWGVGRANEQFF
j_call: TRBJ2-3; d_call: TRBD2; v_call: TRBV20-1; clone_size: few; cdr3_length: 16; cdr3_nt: TGCAGTGCATACTCCGGGACTAGCGTCAGCACAGATACGCAGTATTTT; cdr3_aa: CSAYSGTSVSTDTQYF
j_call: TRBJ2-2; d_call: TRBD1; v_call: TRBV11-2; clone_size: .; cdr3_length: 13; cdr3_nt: TGTGCCAGCAGTTCGACAGGGTCCGGGGAGCTGTTTTTT; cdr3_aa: CASSSTGSGELFF
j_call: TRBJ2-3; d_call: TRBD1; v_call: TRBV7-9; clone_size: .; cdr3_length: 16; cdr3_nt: TGTGCCAGCAGCTTATCGGGACAGATAAGCACAGATACGCAGTATTTT; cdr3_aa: CASSLSGQISTDTQYF
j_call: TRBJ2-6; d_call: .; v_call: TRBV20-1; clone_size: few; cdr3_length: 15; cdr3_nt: TGCAGTGCTAGAGATCGACGGAAAGGGGCCAACGTCCTGACTTTC; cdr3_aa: CSARDRRKGANVLTF
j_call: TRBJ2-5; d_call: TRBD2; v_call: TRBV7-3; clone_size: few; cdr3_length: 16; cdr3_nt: TGTGCCAGCAGCCCCGGGTTGGGAGCGGGGGAAGAGACCCAGTACTTC; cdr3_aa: CASSPGLGAGEETQYF
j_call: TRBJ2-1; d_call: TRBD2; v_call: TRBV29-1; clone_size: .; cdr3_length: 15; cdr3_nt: TGCAGCGTTGATTCGCGAACTAGCGGCTACAATGAGCAGTTCTTC; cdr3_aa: CSVDSRTSGYNEQFF
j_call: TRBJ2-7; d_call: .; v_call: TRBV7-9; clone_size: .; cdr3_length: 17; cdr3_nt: TGTGCCAGCAGCTTAAGCCCTCGAGGGCGCGATTACCACGAGCAGTACTTC; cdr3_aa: CASSLSPRGRDYHEQYF
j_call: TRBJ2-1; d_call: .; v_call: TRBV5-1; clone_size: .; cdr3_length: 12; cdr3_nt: TGCGCCAGCAGCTTGTATCGCAATGAGCAGTTCTTC; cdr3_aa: CASSLYRNEQFF
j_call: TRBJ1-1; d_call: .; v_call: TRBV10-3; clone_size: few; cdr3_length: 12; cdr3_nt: TGTGCCACCCACCAAGGGGACACTGAAGCTTTCTTT; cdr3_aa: CATHQGDTEAFF
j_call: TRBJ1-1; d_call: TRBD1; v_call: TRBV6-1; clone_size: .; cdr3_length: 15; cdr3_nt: TGTGCCAGCAGTGCTACACAGGGGGCGAGGACTGAAGCTTTCTTT; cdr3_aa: CASSATQGARTEAFF
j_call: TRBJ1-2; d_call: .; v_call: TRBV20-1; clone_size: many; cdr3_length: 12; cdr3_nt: TGCAGTGCTAGACAGTCGCTCTATGGCTACACCTTC; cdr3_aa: CSARQSLYGYTF
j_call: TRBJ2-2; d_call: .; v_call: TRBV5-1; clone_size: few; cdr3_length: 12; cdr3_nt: TGCGCCAGCAGCTTGGACGTCGGGGAGCTGTTTTTT; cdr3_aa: CASSLDVGELFF
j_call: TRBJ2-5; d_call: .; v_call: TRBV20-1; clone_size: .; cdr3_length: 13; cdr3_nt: TGCAGTGCAGGTCAAACGGGCAGGGAGACCCAGTACTTC; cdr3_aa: CSAGQTGRETQYF
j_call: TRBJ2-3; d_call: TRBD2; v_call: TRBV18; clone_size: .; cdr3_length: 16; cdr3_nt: TGTGCCAGCTCACCTACACTAGCGGGGATCACAGATACGCAGTATTTT; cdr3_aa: CASSPTLAGITDTQYF
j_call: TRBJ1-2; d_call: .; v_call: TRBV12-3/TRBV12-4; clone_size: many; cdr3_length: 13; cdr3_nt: TGTGCCAGCAGTTTTACGGACAGCTATGGCTACACCTTC; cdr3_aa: CASSFTDSYGYTF
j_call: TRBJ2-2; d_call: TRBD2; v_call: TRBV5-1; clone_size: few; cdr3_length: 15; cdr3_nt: TGCGCCAGCAGGCCACTAGCGGGGGACACCGGGGAGCTGTTTTTT; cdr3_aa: CASRPLAGDTGELFF
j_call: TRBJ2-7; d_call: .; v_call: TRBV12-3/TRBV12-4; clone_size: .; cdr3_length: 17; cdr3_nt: TGTGCCAGCAGTTTCGGGGTGGGGGTACCGAGCTCCTACGAGCAGTACTTC; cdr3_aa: CASSFGVGVPSSYEQYF
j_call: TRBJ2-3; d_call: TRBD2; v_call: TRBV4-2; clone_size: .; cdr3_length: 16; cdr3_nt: TGTGCCAGCAGCCAGAATCGGGGGGGGGCCACAGATACGCAGTATTTT; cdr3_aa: CASSQNRGGATDTQYF
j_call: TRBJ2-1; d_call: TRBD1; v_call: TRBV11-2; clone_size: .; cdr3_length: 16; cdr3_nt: TGTGCCAGCAGCCGCCTATCGGGGACAGGGAGCAATGAGCAGTTCTTC; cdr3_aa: CASSRLSGTGSNEQFF
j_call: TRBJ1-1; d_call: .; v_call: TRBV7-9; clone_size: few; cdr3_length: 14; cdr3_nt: TGTGCCAGCAGCTTAGAGGGGGTGAACACTGAAGCTTTCTTT; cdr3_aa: CASSLEGVNTEAFF
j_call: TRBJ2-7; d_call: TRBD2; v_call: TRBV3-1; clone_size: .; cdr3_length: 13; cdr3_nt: TGTGCCAGCAGCCCGACTAGCGTGTACGAGCAGTACTTC; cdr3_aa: CASSPTSVYEQYF
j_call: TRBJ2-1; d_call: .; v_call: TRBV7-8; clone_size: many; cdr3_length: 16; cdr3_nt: TGTGCCAGCAGATTACTACGAGGGGACTCCTACAATGAGCAGTTCTTC; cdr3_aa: CASRLLRGDSYNEQFF